This section outlines one TCR beta chain sequence together with its context. Its antigen is as yet unknown. TCRdb recomputed clones from the PCR reads via MiXCR. The sample carries roughly 7,200 clones, about two fifths recorded once. This CDR3 is 14 amino acids long. V was clipped by 3 bases and J by 5 bases; unmatched bases: 7. Looked up from germline, CDR1 is DFQATT and CDR2 is SNEGSKA (reference sequence). The data were obtained in a study of metastatic and nonmetastatic thyroid tumors. About the research overall: Patients with malignant and benign thyroid disease provided blood and tumor or nodule tissue, whose repertoires were compared. Findings and limits, study-wide: Reportedly, malignant thyroid tumors had significantly higher TCR beta diversity than benign nodules, in blood and tumor.

All patients were treatment-naive before thyroid surgery. Sequenced sample: tumor tissue. The TCR comes from a female donor with papillary thyroid cancer or a benign thyroid nodule (not recorded which). Some clones in this sample may be carry-over from other donors' samples. The chain carries TRBV20-1 and TRBJ2-7; 10 bases fit TRBD1. Written as DNA, the CDR3 is TGCAGTGCTAGTGGTCCCGGGACAGGGGACGAGCAGTACTTC. Translating gives CSASGPGTGDEQYF.